What follows is one TCR beta chain and its context. The antigen is not known. Indicated time point: week 5, during vaccination. A single vaccine dose contained 300 ug of mutant IDH1 20-mer peptide, and topical imiquimod was used with it. Each of the donors came in with new WHO grade 3 or 4 astrocytomas that were IDH1-mutant and ATRX-lost. This CDR3 region has 14 residues. Germline V gives CDR1 WNHNN, CDR2 SYGVQD (reference sequence). The V and J ends lost 6 bases and 6 bases respectively, with 15 bases between them. This sample stems from a study of a mutant IDH1 vaccine in newly diagnosed glioma. Study-wide context: Vaccines were first given 4-6 weeks after radiotherapy alone, or with temozolomide cycles.

Libraries were prepared by immunoSEQ multiplex PCR; TCRdb keeps only in-frame clonotypes and omits some of them. The sample holds around 58,000 clones, 70% to 90% seen once. Sequencing used PBMCs, obtained from a glioma patient whose treatment included an IDH1 peptide vaccine. The TCR originated in a man aged 25 to 40 with glioma. The chain has TRBV10-1 and TRBJ2-1; maybe TRBD2 (7 bases). CDR3 protein: CASSAFGGPNEQFF. CDR3 in DNA: TGCGCCAGCAGCGCCTTCGGGGGGCCCAATGAGCAGTTCTTC.